The T cell receptor beta chain under discussion was sequenced for a study of blood T cells in healthy people across ages. Findings and limits, study-wide: Naive CD4+ cells and diversity were both higher in long-lived donors than in aged donors.

V lost 5 bases and J lost 11; bases outside the gene matches: 15. Germline CDR1 and CDR2: DFQATT and SNEGSKA (reference sequence). This CDR3 is built from 15 residues. Concerning this clonotype itself: Its antigen is still unknown.

For the second PCR, which ran for 7 to 11 cycles, a sample-barcoded 5' primer and a J-beta primer mix were used. MiXCR, applied by TCRdb to the 5' RACE reads, yields one record per CDR3 protein. The repertoire consists of 780,000 or so distinct CDR3 sequences, with just over 55% occurring once and the leading ten covering around a quarter. Sequencing was done on a sample of blood. The receptor's source is a man aged 40-49 years in good health. The chain is built from TRBV20-1 and TRBJ2-5; 12 bases fit TRBD2. This chain's CDR3 is CSAQGLAGLQAEQYF. CDR3 DNA: TGCAGTGCTCAAGGACTAGCGGGACTCCAAGCGGAGCAGTACTTC.